The 30 T cell receptor beta chains in this list originate from one sample, sequenced in a study of monozygotic twins with inflammatory bowel disease. TCRdb re-called the 5' RACE reads and catalogs CDR3 proteins one per entry, DNA excluded. This sample lists approximately 200,000 distinct CDR3 sequences; its ten largest clones have roughly 8%. Sequenced material: blood. Receptor source: a human donor with ulcerative colitis or Crohn's disease, or a healthy co-twin of an affected twin (not recorded which).

This chain joins TRBV7-9 and TRBJ2-7. This CDR3 contains 13 residues. Per germline, CDR1 SEHNR and CDR2 FQNEAQ (reference sequence). CDR3 amino acids: CASSPRTSYEQYF.

The chain couples TRBV20-1 to TRBJ2-1; TCRdb designates TRBD2, a call that cannot be tested without DNA. The V gene's germline CDR1 is DFQATT and CDR2 SNEGSKA (reference sequence). CDR3 length: 16 amino acids. CDR3 sequence reads: CSAREPRGLAIGEQFF.

CDR3 sequence reads: CATSPSVETQYF. This rearrangement joins TRBV15 to TRBJ2-5; the D call from TCRdb, TRBD2, cannot be confirmed without DNA. From germline, CDR1 is LNHNV and CDR2 YYDKDF (reference sequence). The CDR3 length is 12 residues.

The V call is TRBV12-3 or TRBV12-4, the J call TRBJ1-2; TCRdb gives TRBD1 as the D gene, but with no DNA this cannot be confirmed. The CDR3 runs to 14 residues. CDR3 sequence reads: CASSLQGSGYGYTF.

The chain has TRBV4-1 and TRBJ1-2; the D call of TRBD1 rests on TCRdb alone, since no DNA is present to check it. The V gene's germline CDR1 is MGHRA and CDR2 YSYEKL. The length of the CDR3 is 15 residues. This chain's CDR3 is CASSQGQGKEHGYTF.

The gene calls are TRBV18 and TRBJ1-1; without DNA, the TCRdb call of TRBD1 cannot be checked. Germline assignment: CDR1 KGHSH and CDR2 LQKENI. The CDR3 runs to 17 residues. This CDR3 reads CASSPGGQGRGSTEAFF.

The chain has TRBV5-1 and TRBJ2-1. The CDR3 spans 13 residues. The V gene's germline CDR1 is SGHRS and CDR2 YFSETQ. The CDR3 protein is CASSLAVDNEQFF. The full variable domain, its missing parts supplied by reference TRBV5-1 and TRBJ2-1, is KAGVTQTPRYLIKTRGQQVTLSCSPISGHRSVSWYQQTPGQGLQFLFEYFSETQRNKGNFPGRFSGRQFSNSRSEMNVSTLELGDSALYLCASSLAVDNEQFFGPGTRLTVL.

The V and J genes are TRBV5-6 and TRBJ2-5. The CDR3 runs 12 residues. CDR1 is SGHDT, CDR2 YYEEEE, per germline. The CDR3 reads CASSPRSETQYF.

The gene calls are TRBV7-9 and TRBJ2-2; the D gene TCRdb calls, TRBD2, cannot be checked with no DNA. The CDR3 extends over 15 amino acids. Germline assignment: CDR1 SEHNR and CDR2 FQNEAQ (reference sequence). Here the CDR3 reads CASSLTPGLPGELFF.

This chain links TRBV6-2 or TRBV6-3 with TRBJ1-6; TCRdb gives TRBD1 as the D gene, but with no DNA this cannot be confirmed. Germline-derived CDR1 and CDR2 are MNHEY and SVGEGT. The CDR3 runs 14 residues. This chain's CDR3 is CASSARDPGSPLHF.

This chain joins TRBV18 and TRBJ2-1. CDR3 length equals 14 residues. Germline lookup yields CDR1 KGHSH and CDR2 LQKENI. CDR3 region: CASPPRSVEGEQFF.

The V and J genes are TRBV5-1 and TRBJ1-1; lacking DNA, the TRBD1 call made by TCRdb goes unchecked. Germline V CDR1 and CDR2: SGHRS, YFSETQ. This CDR3 spans 15 amino acids. The CDR3 spells CASTKIGQGNTEAFF.

The rearrangement joins TRBV7-2 to TRBJ2-3; absent DNA, TCRdb's TRBD1 call cannot be checked. The length of the CDR3 is 14 residues. Germline V gives CDR1 SGHTA, CDR2 FQGNSA. The CDR3 loop reads CASSLGAGADTQYF.

This chain uses TRBV7-7 with TRBJ2-5; TCRdb's D gene call, TRBD1, goes unchecked for lack of DNA. The CDR3 extends over 12 amino acids. CDR1 is SSHAT, CDR2 FNYEAQ, per germline (reference sequence). CDR3 region: CASSSGAETQYF.

V and J are TRBV7-3 and TRBJ1-2. The CDR3 is 16 residues long. Germline lookup yields CDR1 SGHTA and CDR2 FQGTGA. CDR3: CASSPSTASPNYGYTF. Variable domain in full (rest from reference TRBV7-3 and TRBJ1-2): GAGVSQTPSNKVTEKGKYVELRCDPISGHTALYWYRQSLGQGPEFLIYFQGTGAADDSGLPNDRFFAVRPEGSVSTLKIQRTERGDSAVYLCASSPSTASPNYGYTFGSGTRLTVV.

The genes are TRBV30 and TRBJ1-1; absent DNA, TCRdb's TRBD1 call cannot be checked. Germline assignment: CDR1 GTSNPN and CDR2 SVGIG (reference sequence). The CDR3 runs to 14 residues. The CDR3 protein is CAWSSPWVNTEAFF.

This sequence joins TRBV14 and TRBJ2-1; TCRdb picks TRBD1, but there is no DNA to check that call. In germline, CDR1 is SGHDN, CDR2 FVKESK. The CDR3 loop spans 15 amino acids. CDR3 amino acids: CASSQVLRPPNEQFF.

The V gene is TRBV20-1, the J gene TRBJ1-6; TCRdb names TRBD1, which stays unverified in the absence of DNA. This CDR3 comprises 16 residues. Germline V gene data show CDR1 as DFQATT and CDR2 as SNEGSKA (reference sequence). The CDR3 sequence: CSARTSPGGAGSPLHF.

The rearrangement joins TRBV14 to TRBJ2-7; checking the TCRdb D call of TRBD1 is not possible without DNA. Germline loops: CDR1 SGHDN, CDR2 FVKESK. The CDR3 covers 15 residues. The chain's CDR3 is CASSPRTGNSYEQYF.

The rearrangement links TRBV29-1 to TRBJ2-1. The germline V gene encodes CDR1 SQVTM and CDR2 ANQGSEA. This CDR3 comprises 13 residues. Here the CDR3 reads CSVEDGDHNEQFF.

The CDR3 loop is CASSQDREKQYF. This rearrangement joins TRBV7-2 to TRBJ2-7; TCRdb's D call, TRBD1, is unchecked because there is no DNA. The CDR3 totals 12 residues. The V gene's germline CDR1 is SGHTA and CDR2 FQGNSA.

The chain uses TRBV4-2 and TRBJ2-7. Looked up from germline, CDR1 is LGHNA and CDR2 is YNFKEQ. This CDR3 is 12 amino acids long. CDR3 sequence: CASSQDSREQYF.

The chain uses TRBV10-3 and TRBJ2-2; the TCRdb D gene call, TRBD2, has no DNA to confirm it. The CDR3 is 18 amino acids. Germline V CDR1 and CDR2: ENHRY, SYGVKD. The CDR3 sequence: CAISDGTSGGARTGELFF.

V usage is TRBV6-2 or TRBV6-3 and J usage is TRBJ2-5. This CDR3 is 13 amino acids long. The germline gives CDR1 MNHEY, CDR2 SVGEGT. CDR3 in amino acids: CASTTSLRETQYF.

The J gene is TRBJ2-7, the V gene TRBV5-6; as DNA is missing, the TRBD1 call by TCRdb cannot be tested. The length of the CDR3 is 14 residues. Looked up from germline, CDR1 is SGHDT and CDR2 is YYEEEE. CDR3 region: CASSLGGQLYEQYF.

The chain joins TRBV4-3 to TRBJ2-7; the D call of TRBD1 rests on TCRdb alone, since no DNA is present to check it. This CDR3 region has 14 residues. CDR1 is LGHNA and CDR2 is YSLEER in the germline V gene. The CDR3 here is CASSQDWDGYEQYF.

The V gene is TRBV11-2, the J gene TRBJ1-5; the D gene TCRdb calls, TRBD1, cannot be checked with no DNA. Germline CDR1 reads SGHAT; CDR2 reads FQNNGV. The CDR3 is 13 residues long. CDR3 sequence: CASSLEEDRIRVF. Drawing the rest from reference TRBV11-2 and TRBJ1-5, the complete variable domain is EAGVAQSPRYKIIEKRQSVAFWCNPISGHATLYWYQQILGQGPKLLIQFQNNGVVDDSQLPKDRFSAERLKGVDSTLKIQPAKLEDSAVYLCASSLEEDRIRVFGDGTRLSIL.

This chain connects TRBV7-2 to TRBJ1-2; TCRdb names TRBD1, which stays unverified in the absence of DNA. The CDR3 loop spans 13 amino acids. Germline V lookup: CDR1 SGHTA, CDR2 FQGNSA. CDR3 sequence: CASSSGSSYGYTF.

The V call is TRBV21-1, the J call TRBJ2-7. TRBV21-1 is a pseudogene locus. CDR3 size: 16 residues. CDR3 protein: CASSKKGSFHTYEQYF.

The chain links TRBV29-1 to TRBJ2-3; the TCRdb D gene call, TRBD1, has no DNA to confirm it. This CDR3 contains 13 residues. Germline CDR1 and CDR2: SQVTM and ANQGSEA. CDR3 sequence reads: CSVGPGTGPTQYF.